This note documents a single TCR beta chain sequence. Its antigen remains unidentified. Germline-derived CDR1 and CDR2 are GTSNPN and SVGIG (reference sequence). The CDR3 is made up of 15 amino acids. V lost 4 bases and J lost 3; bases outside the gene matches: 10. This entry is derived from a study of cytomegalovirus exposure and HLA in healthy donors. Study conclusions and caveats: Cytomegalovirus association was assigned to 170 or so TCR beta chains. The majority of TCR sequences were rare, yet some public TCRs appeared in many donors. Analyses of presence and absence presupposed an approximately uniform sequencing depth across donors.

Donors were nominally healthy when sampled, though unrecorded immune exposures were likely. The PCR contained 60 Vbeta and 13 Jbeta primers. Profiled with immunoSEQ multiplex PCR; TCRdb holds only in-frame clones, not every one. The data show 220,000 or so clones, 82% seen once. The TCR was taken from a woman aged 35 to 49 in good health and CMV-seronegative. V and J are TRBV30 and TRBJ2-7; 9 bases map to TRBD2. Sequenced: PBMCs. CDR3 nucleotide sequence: TGTGCCTGGACTAGCGGGATAGGGGCGAACTACGAGCAGTACTTC. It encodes CAWTSGIGANYEQYF.